The rows below give T cell receptor beta chains drawn from one sample of a study of T cells in Graves' hyperthyroidism and ophthalmopathy. TCRdb used MiXCR to reprocess the multiplex PCR reads, holding one entry per CDR3 protein. The sample lists about 700,000 distinct CDR3 sequences, roughly 15% occurring once. The sample taken for sequencing was blood. The receptors derive from a woman aged 18-29 years with Graves' hyperthyroidism. Each CDR3 is given with its conserved first and last residue. Fields, in order: CDR3 protein, CDR3 DNA, D gene, clone size, V gene, J gene. The D gene is left open where the match is weak. Size tells how often a clone was seen (once, few, many) or the class of an expanded clone, and some rows leave it out.

CDR3 protein: CSAPGLAGTADTQYF
CDR3 DNA: TGCAGTGCCCCCGGACTAGCGGGAACCGCAGATACGCAGTATTTT
D gene: TRBD2
clone size: many
V gene: TRBV20-1
J gene: TRBJ2-3

CDR3 protein: CASSIDVAAGDTQYF
CDR3 DNA: TGTGCCAGTAGTATAGATGTAGCCGCAGGAGATACGCAGTATTTT
D gene: .
clone size: many
V gene: TRBV19
J gene: TRBJ2-3

CDR3 protein: CASSNDKGAFGYTF
CDR3 DNA: TGTGCCAGCAGCAACGACAAGGGGGCTTTTGGCTACACCTTC
D gene: TRBD1
clone size: many
V gene: TRBV27
J gene: TRBJ1-2

CDR3 protein: CASSSGTDTQYF
CDR3 DNA: TGTGCCAGCAGTTCGGGGACAGATACGCAGTATTTT
D gene: .
clone size: many
V gene: TRBV7-9
J gene: TRBJ2-3

CDR3 protein: CASSHVVGRGNQPQHF
CDR3 DNA: TGCGCCAGCAGCCATGTTGTCGGACGGGGCAATCAGCCCCAGCATTTT
D gene: .
clone size: .
V gene: TRBV4-1
J gene: TRBJ1-5

CDR3 protein: CASRNQGSGTGELFF
CDR3 DNA: TGTGCCAGCAGGAACCAGGGAAGTGGCACCGGGGAGCTGTTTTTT
D gene: .
clone size: .
V gene: TRBV27
J gene: TRBJ2-2

CDR3 protein: CASSLSVAGGLEQYF
CDR3 DNA: TGTGCCAGCAGTTTATCGGTAGCGGGAGGCCTCGAGCAGTACTTC
D gene: TRBD2
clone size: many
V gene: TRBV27
J gene: TRBJ2-7

CDR3 protein: CSARFRDWSREQFF
CDR3 DNA: TGCAGTGCTAGATTCCGGGACTGGTCACGGGAGCAGTTCTTC
D gene: .
clone size: few
V gene: TRBV20-1
J gene: TRBJ2-1

CDR3 protein: CASSRTGHTYF
CDR3 DNA: TGTGCCAGCAGCCGAACGGGACATACGTACTTC
D gene: .
clone size: .
V gene: TRBV5-6
J gene: TRBJ2-5

CDR3 protein: CASSRRPGNTEAFF
CDR3 DNA: TGCGCCAGCAGCCGCAGGCCGGGGAACACTGAAGCTTTCTTT
D gene: .
clone size: few
V gene: TRBV4-3
J gene: TRBJ1-1

CDR3 protein: CASSLVTGGFYEQYF
CDR3 DNA: TGTGCCAGCAGCTTAGTAACGGGAGGGTTCTACGAGCAGTACTTC
D gene: TRBD2
clone size: .
V gene: TRBV7-9
J gene: TRBJ2-7

CDR3 protein: CASSPRQGNEKLFF
CDR3 DNA: TGTGCCAGCTCACCGAGGCAGGGGAATGAAAAACTGTTTTTT
D gene: .
clone size: many
V gene: TRBV18
J gene: TRBJ1-4

CDR3 protein: CASSATSGSPDTQYF
CDR3 DNA: TGTGCCAGCAGCGCGACTAGCGGGAGCCCAGATACGCAGTATTTT
D gene: TRBD2
clone size: few
V gene: TRBV6-1
J gene: TRBJ2-3

CDR3 protein: CASSWVWGGTGTEAFF
CDR3 DNA: TGTGCCAGCAGCTGGGTCTGGGGAGGGACGGGCACTGAAGCTTTCTTT
D gene: .
clone size: .
V gene: TRBV28
J gene: TRBJ1-1

CDR3 protein: CASSPRLFGSGRITDTQYF
CDR3 DNA: TGTGCCAGCAGCCCCCGATTGTTCGGGAGCGGGAGAATAACAGATACGCAGTATTTT
D gene: TRBD2
clone size: many
V gene: TRBV11-2
J gene: TRBJ2-3

CDR3 protein: CASSSTYTYGYTF
CDR3 DNA: TGTGCCAGCAGCTCAACCTACACCTATGGCTACACCTTC
D gene: .
clone size: many
V gene: TRBV11-2
J gene: TRBJ1-2

CDR3 protein: CASSRAPFGYEQYF
CDR3 DNA: TGTGCCAGCAGCCGGGCCCCCTTTGGTTACGAGCAGTACTTC
D gene: .
clone size: .
V gene: TRBV12-3/TRBV12-4
J gene: TRBJ2-7

CDR3 protein: CASSPLAGGSSYNEQFF
CDR3 DNA: TGTGCCAGCTCACCGCTAGCGGGGGGAAGCTCCTACAATGAGCAGTTCTTC
D gene: TRBD2
clone size: many
V gene: TRBV18
J gene: TRBJ2-1

CDR3 protein: CAWRRRLGARHEQFF
CDR3 DNA: TGTGCCTGGAGACGCCGACTAGGGGCCAGACATGAGCAGTTCTTC
D gene: .
clone size: few
V gene: TRBV30
J gene: TRBJ2-1

CDR3 protein: CSAGGLADMRREQFF
CDR3 DNA: TGCAGTGCTGGCGGACTAGCGGATATGAGGCGGGAGCAGTTCTTC
D gene: TRBD2
clone size: few
V gene: TRBV20-1
J gene: TRBJ2-1

CDR3 protein: CASRERGRDPYF
CDR3 DNA: TGTGCCAGCAGAGAGCGTGGCAGGGATCCGTACTTC
D gene: .
clone size: few
V gene: TRBV28
J gene: TRBJ2-5

CDR3 protein: CASRLSGTGAYEQYF
CDR3 DNA: TGTGCCAGCAGACTATCCGGGACAGGGGCCTACGAGCAGTACTTC
D gene: TRBD1
clone size: few
V gene: TRBV7-3
J gene: TRBJ2-7